A single sample gave rise to the 27 T cell receptor beta chains below, sequenced in a study of T cells in Graves' hyperthyroidism and ophthalmopathy (dated by TCRdb to the late 2010s). The library was prepared using multiplex PCR. The instrument given in TCRdb is Illumina HiSeq 2000. TCR beta CDR3 regions were amplified from RNA transcripts. For the first round of RT-PCR on the TCR CDR3, the HTBI primer set was used together with the Qiagen OneStep RT-PCR kit. TCRdb's own reprocessing of the public reads used fastp at Q25 and MiXCR and kept productive beta chains. Identical CDR3 protein sequences are pooled into one entry, listed with their most common genes and DNA. The sample table holds about 520,000 distinct CDR3 sequences, of which roughly a quarter were seen once. The ten top clones hold 11% of the sample. Material: blood. These TCRs come from a woman between 25 and 40 years old with Graves' ophthalmopathy.

The chain carries TRBV6-5 and TRBJ1-1; no firm D call. Germline V CDR1 and CDR2: MNHEY, SVGAGI. The CDR3 totals 14 residues. V lost 2 bases and J 0 bases, leaving 7 bases between the germline ends. The CDR3 DNA reads as TGTGCCAGCAGTTACACGCAGCTGAACACTGAAGCTTTCTTT. Amino acids: CASSYTQLNTEAFF.

This clonotype was picked up many times. V and J are TRBV2 and TRBJ1-2; no clear D. The V gene lost 5 bases and the J gene lost 8 bases, with 15 bases spanning the gap. The CDR3 covers 13 residues. Looked up from germline, CDR1 is SNHLY and CDR2 is FYNNEI. The CDR3 is CASSTEPTAGYTF. The CDR3 nucleotides are TGTGCCAGCAGTACGGAGCCTACGGCGGGCTACACCTTC.

This clonotype was observed many times. The V call is TRBV28, the J call TRBJ2-7; 10 nucleotides match TRBD1. The J segment lost 2 bases and the V segment lost 5 bases, leaving 9 bases of the junction unmatched. Germline lookup yields CDR1 MDHEN and CDR2 SYDVKM. This CDR3 has 16 amino acids. CDR3 sequence: CASSVPGQGNPYEQYF. The CDR3 DNA follows: TGTGCCAGCAGTGTCCCGGGACAGGGGAACCCCTACGAGCAGTACTTC.

This clonotype was picked up many times. The chain is built from TRBV28 and TRBJ1-5; D perhaps matches TRBD1 (6 bases). Per the germline V gene, CDR1 is MDHEN and CDR2 is SYDVKM. V gave up 3 bases and J gave up 7 bases, with 16 bases separating them. The CDR3 spans 15 residues. The CDR3 DNA follows: TGTGCCAGCAGTTTGATCTCGGGGGCGGAGCAGCCCCAGCATTTT. Amino acids: CASSLISGAEQPQHF. The full variable domain, rest sourced from reference TRBV28 and TRBJ1-5, is DVKVTQSSRYLVKRTGEKVFLECVQDMDHENMFWYRQDPGLGLRLIYFSYDVKMKEKGDIPEGYSVSREKKERFSLILESASTNQTSMYLCASSLISGAEQPQHFGDGTRLSIL.

In DNA form, the CDR3 reads TGTGCCAGTTCACGGAAGCCCCCCCAGGGGGACACTGAAGCTTTCTTT. The encoded protein is CASSRKPPQGDTEAFF. The chain is built from TRBV28 and TRBJ1-1; 7 positions agree with TRBD1. Germline V CDR1 and CDR2: MDHEN, SYDVKM. V was clipped by 9 bases and J by 3 bases; unmatched bases: 16. The length of the CDR3 is 16 residues.

The chain employs TRBV5-1 and TRBJ1-1; D call uncertain. V lost 1 base and J 7 bases, leaving 8 bases between the germline ends. The CDR3 covers 12 residues. Germline V lookup: CDR1 SGHRS, CDR2 YFSETQ. The CDR3 loop is CASSLTGYEAFF. The CDR3 DNA reads TGCGCCAGCAGCTTGACGGGATATGAAGCTTTCTTT.

This clonotype was detected ten times or more. The rearrangement links TRBV29-1 to TRBJ1-2, with D hard to call. The CDR3 totals 11 residues. Germline loops: CDR1 SQVTM, CDR2 ANQGSEA. Trimming stripped 7 bases from V and 10 bases from J, with 16 bases between. The DNA for the CDR3 is TGCAGCGGGACCGGACGGTTAACCTACACCTTC. Residues: CSGTGRLTYTF.

At least ten counts were recorded for this clonotype. This chain links TRBV27 with TRBJ1-1; TRBD1 might be the D (5 bases). This CDR3 has 14 residues. The V gene lost 6 bases and the J gene lost 6 bases, with 17 bases spanning the gap. The germline gives CDR1 MNHEY, CDR2 SMNVEV (reference sequence). As DNA, the CDR3 is TGTGCCAGCAGCGATACTTGGGACGCACCTGAAGCTTTCTTT. Translated: CASSDTWDAPEAFF.

This chain links TRBV5-5 with TRBJ1-1, with D perhaps matching TRBD1 (6 bases). CDR3 length: 16 residues. V was shortened by 4 bases and J by 6 bases, with 22 bases between the two germline ends. Germline V gene sequence: CDR1 SGHKS, CDR2 YYEKEE (reference sequence). CDR3 in DNA: TGTGCCAGCAGCCTTCGCACTGGGGGCCCTATCCCTGAAGCTTTCTTT. This sequence encodes CASSLRTGGPIPEAFF.

This clonotype was detected many times. The chain couples TRBV5-6 to TRBJ2-7; no firm D call. The germline V gene encodes CDR1 SGHDT and CDR2 YYEEEE. V gave up 0 bases and J gave up 2 bases, with 9 bases separating them. This CDR3 region has 14 residues. For the CDR3, the DNA is TGTGCCAGCAGCTTGGCAGGCGATGCCTACGAGCAGTACTTC. Translation: CASSLAGDAYEQYF.

Ten or more counts support this clonotype. This chain connects TRBV15 to TRBJ2-1, with D hard to call. CDR1 LNHNV and CDR2 YYDKDF come from the germline V gene (reference sequence). Trimming removed 0 bases from V and 7 bases from J, with 10 bases in between. The CDR3 has 14 residues. The CDR3, as DNA: TGTGCCACCAGCAGAGATGGCCGGTGGAATGAGCAGTTCTTC. It is translated as CATSRDGRWNEQFF.

This clonotype was seen repeatedly, ten times or more. The gene calls are TRBV20-1 and TRBJ2-7; 11 bases map to TRBD2. J was trimmed by 0 bases and V by 3 bases; bases with no gene match: 4. The CDR3 is made up of 15 amino acids. Germline CDR1 DFQATT, CDR2 SNEGSKA (reference sequence). The CDR3 loop reads CSASLAGGLSYEQYF. CDR3 DNA: TGCAGTGCTAGCCTAGCGGGGGGCCTCTCCTACGAGCAGTACTTC.

This clonotype has a count of ten or more. The chain is built from TRBV12-3 or TRBV12-4 and TRBJ1-5; 7 bases are shared with TRBD1. Trimming removed 7 bases from V and 4 bases from J; junction bases left unmatched: 10. This CDR3 spans 15 amino acids. The CDR3, as DNA: TGTGCCAGCACCGGAAATGGGACAGCAAATCAGCCCCAGCATTTT. It codes for CASTGNGTANQPQHF.

Worth noting for this clonotype: With a much larger clone just one base away, this may be a read error. The gene calls are TRBV28 and TRBJ2-7, with D hard to call. The V and J ends lost 3 bases and 0 bases respectively, with 6 bases between them. Germline-derived CDR1 and CDR2 are MDHEN and SYDVKM. CDR3 length: 13 amino acids. The CDR3 bases are TGTGCCAGCAGTTTGGACCACTCCTACGAGCAGTACTTC. The encoded protein is CASSLDHSYEQYF.

Note on this clonotype: Mismatch with germline at one junction end may stem from a read error. V gene TRBV28 combines with J gene TRBJ1-5; a weak D match, TRBD1 (6 bases). The germline CDR1 and CDR2 sequences are MDHEN and SYDVKM. This CDR3 has 13 amino acids. The DNA for the CDR3 is TGTGTCAGCAGTTCAGGGGCGAATCAGCCCCAGCATTTT. Protein sequence: CVSSSGANQPQHF.

This clonotype occurred many times. This chain uses TRBV6-2 or TRBV6-3 with TRBJ2-5; no clear D gene. V lost 2 bases and J 5 bases, leaving 15 bases between the germline ends. Germline-derived CDR1 and CDR2 are MNHEY and SVGEGT. This CDR3 comprises 15 residues. CDR3 amino acids: CASSYLQWPRETQYF. CDR3 in DNA: TGTGCCAGCAGTTACCTCCAGTGGCCACGGGAGACCCAGTACTTC.

The table lists this clonotype with a few counts. V usage is TRBV20-1 and J usage is TRBJ2-5; unclear D gene. This CDR3 is built from 13 residues. CDR1 is DFQATT and CDR2 is SNEGSKA in the germline V gene (reference sequence). V lost 5 bases to trimming and J lost 5 bases, with 15 bases between them. CDR3 region: CSAGRTVRETQYF. For the CDR3, the DNA is TGCAGTGCTGGAAGGACGGTCCGTGAGACCCAGTACTTC.

This clonotype was counted between two and nine times. The rearrangement uses TRBV18 and TRBJ1-1; D not resolved. The CDR3 is 14 residues long. CDR1 KGHSH and CDR2 LQKENI come from the germline V gene. Trimming took off 2 bases at V and 1 base at J, with 8 bases between the two ends. CDR3 in DNA: TGTGCCAGCTCACCAGACGGGCCGAACACTGAAGCTTTCTTT. Translated, it gives CASSPDGPNTEAFF.

This clonotype has a count of ten or more. The V call is TRBV2, the J call TRBJ2-5; no clear D. The V gene lost 1 base and the J gene lost 7 bases, with 10 bases spanning the gap. The CDR3 extends over 13 amino acids. The V gene's germline CDR1 is SNHLY and CDR2 FYNNEI. The chain's CDR3 is CASSEEWRGTQYF. For the CDR3, the DNA is TGTGCCAGCAGTGAAGAGTGGCGCGGGACCCAGTACTTC.

In its sample, this clonotype was seen many times. The chain links TRBV19 to TRBJ2-7; D gene unclear. Looked up from germline, CDR1 is LNHDA and CDR2 is SQIVND (reference sequence). V was shortened by 6 bases and J by 3 bases, with 12 bases between the two germline ends. The CDR3 loop spans 13 amino acids. The CDR3 DNA sequence: TGTGCCAGTAGCCCAACTCTCCGCTACGAGCAGTACTTC. This gives the protein CASSPTLRYEQYF. Using reference TRBV19 and TRBJ2-7 for the parts outside the CDR3, the full variable domain is DGGITQSPKYLFRKEGQNVTLSCEQNLNHDAMYWYRQDPGQGLRLIYYSQIVNDFQKGDIAEGYSVSREKKESFPLTVTSAQKNPTAFYLCASSPTLRYEQYFGPGTRLTVT.

This clonotype has a count of ten or more. This chain connects TRBV10-3 to TRBJ2-5; D might be TRBD2 (5 bases). V was clipped by 6 bases and J by 5 bases, with 16 bases between them. This CDR3 comprises 14 residues. Germline CDR1 is ENHRY and CDR2 is SYGVKD. The CDR3 DNA sequence: TGTGCCATCAGCGCTCTAGAGGGCGGCGAGACCCAGTACTTC. It yields the protein CAISALEGGETQYF.

The chain joins TRBV5-4 to TRBJ1-5; TRBD1 aligns across 8 bases. The CDR3 is 18 residues long. Germline values: CDR1 SGHNT, CDR2 YYREEE (reference sequence). The J segment lost 0 bases and the V segment lost 6 bases, leaving 14 bases of the junction unmatched. The CDR3 nucleotides are TGTGCCAGCACCTACCTCCTCGGGGACAGGAATAGCAATCAGCCCCAGCATTTT. Translation: CASTYLLGDRNSNQPQHF.

This clonotype was found many times. The V gene is TRBV6-4, the J gene TRBJ2-7; possibly TRBD1 for D (6 bases). This CDR3 is built from 14 residues. Germline values: CDR1 MRHNA, CDR2 SNTAGT. V lost 5 bases and J 3 bases, leaving 14 bases between the germline ends. CDR3 amino acids: CASSTQQGFYEQYF. The DNA for the CDR3 is TGTGCCAGCAGTACCCAACAGGGATTCTACGAGCAGTACTTC.

For the CDR3, the DNA is TGTGCCAGCAGCTTAGGGGGATACTACGAGCAGTACTTC. Its protein product is CASSLGGYYEQYF. The chain combines TRBV7-2 with TRBJ2-7; unclear D gene. The ends were cut back, 1 base at V and 3 bases at J, with 7 bases in the middle. The CDR3 has 13 residues. In germline, CDR1 is SGHTA, CDR2 FQGNSA.

This clonotype has ten or more counts. The chain carries TRBV12-3 or TRBV12-4 and TRBJ2-7; D possibly matches TRBD1 or TRBD2 (6 bases each). The V end was cut by 7 bases, the J end by 3 bases, with 13 bases between. The CDR3 is made up of 13 amino acids. The CDR3 region is CASKGGDHYEQYF. The CDR3 DNA is TGTGCCAGCAAGGGGGGCGATCACTACGAGCAGTACTTC.

This clonotype was observed many times. V and J are TRBV27 and TRBJ2-2; 9 bases map to TRBD1. J lost 5 bases, V lost 3 bases, and 7 bases had no gene match. Germline V lookup: CDR1 MNHEY, CDR2 SMNVEV (reference sequence). The CDR3 has 16 amino acids. The CDR3 protein is CASSFSDRGATGELFF. The CDR3 DNA reads as TGTGCCAGCAGTTTCTCGGACAGGGGAGCAACCGGGGAGCTGTTTTTT.

The table lists this clonotype with many counts. The chain employs TRBV19 and TRBJ2-5; perhaps D is TRBD1 or TRBD2 (5 bases each). Trimming shortened V by 0 bases and J by 4 bases, and 9 bases separated the two germline ends. Germline-derived CDR1 and CDR2 are LNHDA and SQIVND (reference sequence). This CDR3 contains 14 residues. The DNA of the CDR3 is TGTGCCAGTAGTATAGATGGGGGTCCAGAGACCCAGTACTTC. This gives the protein CASSIDGGPETQYF.